This T cell receptor beta chain was found in a study of post-analysis software for immune sequencing data (dated by TCRdb to between 2014 and 2017). Notes on the research overall: Recorded disease courses included relapsing-remitting, secondary progressive and progressive-relapsing multiple sclerosis, with some patients lacking subtype annotation. The multiple sclerosis patient repertoires were compared with roughly twelve previously published healthy control repertoires from donors aged about 6 to 25 years. A subset of samples was prepared in parallel using single-end sample barcoding, then pooled and co-amplified after Illumina adapter ligation. Study-wide conclusions, independent of this receptor: The control group was slightly older than the multiple sclerosis patient group. Normalized Chao1 diversity was significantly lower in multiple sclerosis patients than controls, suggesting substantial peripheral T-cell clonal expansion. When samples were clustered directly using the F measure, samples prepared in the same batch co-clustered strongly, which prompted a batch-effect correction. Significantly higher frequencies in patients than in controls were found for several TRBV segments, including TRBV5-6, TRBV5-1 and TRBV20-1.

The method behind the library was PCR. TCRdb records Illumina HiSeq 2500 as the sequencer. To reduce PCR and sequencing biases, unique molecular identifiers were incorporated into the TCR beta cDNA libraries. Every 1 to 10 million input T cells yielded approximately 500,000 cDNA molecules, meaning each molecule approximated one T cell. Patient libraries were prepared and sequenced with the same protocol used for the earlier healthy control dataset. Within a given batch, samples were prepared together, multiplexed and sequenced on the same HiSeq lane. In the authors' own workflow: Raw barcoded reads were processed with MIGEC, and single-read molecular identifier groups were discarded before consensus assembly and CDR3 extraction. VDJtools was used for post-analysis of the clonotype tables, with diversity normalized by down-sampling every dataset to the smallest sample size. To correct batch-related cross-sample contamination, repertoire overlap clustering matched CDR3 amino acid sequences but not nucleotide sequences. The public reads were reprocessed in TCRdb via fastp at Q25 and MiXCR, keeping in-frame beta chains. Merged by CDR3 protein, the rows form single entries marked with the most common genes and DNA. TCRdb, not the authors, supplied the V and J calls. The sample data list 750,000 to 950,000 distinct CDR3 sequences, and around 50% of these were observed just once. 4.6% of the sample comes from the top ten.

To demonstrate the VDJtools post-analysis software, TCR beta repertoires were profiled from the peripheral blood of about 14 young patients with multiple sclerosis. The multiple sclerosis patients were children and adolescents between roughly 6 and 15 years of age. The germline V gene sets CDR1 to SGHRS and CDR2 to YFSETQ. V is clipped by 2 bases and J by 1 base, and the sequence between their germline boundaries is 15 bases long. Inclusive of the bounding cysteine and phenylalanine, the CDR3 is 16 residues long. This entry keeps only the CDR3 DNA: 48 bases, framed from base 1. The count of this clonotype is one. The specificity of this receptor is unknown. The input lacks base qualities; no much larger clone sits a single base away.

This clonotype was sampled from a girl between 5 and 17 years old with multiple sclerosis. The sequenced sample consisted of blood. Rearrangement joined TRBV5-1 to TRBJ1-1, with a tentative D gene TRBD1 over 6 matching bases. This receptor carries the CDR3 CASSFGSLQGNTEAFF. The sequenced DNA: TGCGCCAGCAGCTTTGGCAGTTTACAGGGGAACACTGAAGCTTTCTTT.